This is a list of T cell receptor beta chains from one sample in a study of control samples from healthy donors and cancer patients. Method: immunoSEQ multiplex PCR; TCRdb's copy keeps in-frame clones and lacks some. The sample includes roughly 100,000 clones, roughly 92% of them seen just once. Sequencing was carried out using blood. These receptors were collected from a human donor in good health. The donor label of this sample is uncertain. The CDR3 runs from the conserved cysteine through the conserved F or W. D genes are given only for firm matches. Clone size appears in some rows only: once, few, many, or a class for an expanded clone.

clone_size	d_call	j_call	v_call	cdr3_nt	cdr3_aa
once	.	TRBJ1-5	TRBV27	TGTGCCAGCAGTATGACAGTCTATCAGCCCCAGCATTTT	CASSMTVYQPQHF
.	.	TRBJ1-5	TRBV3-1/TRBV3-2	TGTGCCAGCAGCCAAGGAAATTTGTACAGTACGGGGACTCAGCCCCAGCATTTT	CASSQGNLYSTGTQPQHF
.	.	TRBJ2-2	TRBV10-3	TGTGCCATCAGTGATGGAGGGGCAGTCACCGGGGAGCTGTTTTTT	CAISDGGAVTGELFF
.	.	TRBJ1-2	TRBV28	TGTGCCAGCAGCCGAGGGGATAACTATGGCTACACCTTC	CASSRGDNYGYTF
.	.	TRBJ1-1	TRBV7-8	TGTGCCAGCAGCCCACGTGTCATTACTTACACTGAAGCTTTCTTT	CASSPRVITYTEAFF
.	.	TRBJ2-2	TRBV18	TGTGCCAGCTCAATTAACGACCCGAAGAACACCGGGGAGCTGTTTTTT	CASSINDPKNTGELFF
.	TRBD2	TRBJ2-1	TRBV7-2	TGTGCCAGCAGCGTAGCCGGGACTAGCGGAAACAATGAGCAGTTCTTC	CASSVAGTSGNNEQFF
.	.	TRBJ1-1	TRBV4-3	TGCGCCAGCAGCCAAGATCCTCCTGCGAACACTGAAGCTTTCTTT	CASSQDPPANTEAFF
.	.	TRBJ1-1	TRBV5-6	TGTGCCAGCAGCTTGAGTCAGCAGGGGAACACTGAAGCTTTCTTT	CASSLSQQGNTEAFF
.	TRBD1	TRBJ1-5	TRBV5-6	TGTGCCAGCAGCCGGGACAGGGGTTATAGCAATCAGCCCCAGCATTTT	CASSRDRGYSNQPQHF
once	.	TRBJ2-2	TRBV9	TGTGCCAGCAGCGAGGCAGGGGAGGGCACCGGGGAGCTGTTTTTT	CASSEAGEGTGELFF
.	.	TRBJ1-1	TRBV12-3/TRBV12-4	TGTGCCAGCAAGGGTAACACTGAAGCTTTCTTT	CASKGNTEAFF
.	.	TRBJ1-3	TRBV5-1	TGCGCCAGCAGCTTGGCAGGGTTTGGAAACACCATATATTTT	CASSLAGFGNTIYF
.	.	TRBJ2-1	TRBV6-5	TGTGCCAGCAGTTACCAGGGCGGTGAGCAGTTCTTC	CASSYQGGEQFF
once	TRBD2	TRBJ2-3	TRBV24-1	TGTGCCACCAGTGATTCCGGACTAGGCCCAGATACGCAGTATTTT	CATSDSGLGPDTQYF
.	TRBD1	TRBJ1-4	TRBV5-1	TGCGCCAGCAGCTTGGATGGCAGGGGGGCCGAAGAAAAACTGTTTTTT	CASSLDGRGAEEKLFF
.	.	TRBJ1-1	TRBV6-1	TGTGCCAGCAGTGAAGATGCAGGGAGGTCTGAAGCTTTCTTT	CASSEDAGRSEAFF
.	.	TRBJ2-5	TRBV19	TGTGCCAGTACCCTGGACGGTGGGGAGACCCAGTACTTC	CASTLDGGETQYF
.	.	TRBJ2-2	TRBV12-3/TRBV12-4	TGTGCCAGCGGGTACAGGGCCCGCGGGGAGCTGTTTTTT	CASGYRARGELFF
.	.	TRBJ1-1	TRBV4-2	TGTGCCAGCAGCCAGGGTTATGGGAACACTGAAGCTTTCTTT	CASSQGYGNTEAFF
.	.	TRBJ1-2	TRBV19	TGTGCCAGTAGTCACCCCCAGGGGAGCTATGGCTACACCTTC	CASSHPQGSYGYTF
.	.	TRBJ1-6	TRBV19	TGTGCCAGTAGGGGTACCCCCTATAATTCACCCCTCCACTTT	CASRGTPYNSPLHF
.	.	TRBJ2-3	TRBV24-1	TGTGCCTCAGGCGGCGGCACAGATACGCAGTATTTT	CASGGGTDTQYF
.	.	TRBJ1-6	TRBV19	TGTGCCAGTAGTATAGGAGTTCAGAATTCACCCCTCCACTTT	CASSIGVQNSPLHF